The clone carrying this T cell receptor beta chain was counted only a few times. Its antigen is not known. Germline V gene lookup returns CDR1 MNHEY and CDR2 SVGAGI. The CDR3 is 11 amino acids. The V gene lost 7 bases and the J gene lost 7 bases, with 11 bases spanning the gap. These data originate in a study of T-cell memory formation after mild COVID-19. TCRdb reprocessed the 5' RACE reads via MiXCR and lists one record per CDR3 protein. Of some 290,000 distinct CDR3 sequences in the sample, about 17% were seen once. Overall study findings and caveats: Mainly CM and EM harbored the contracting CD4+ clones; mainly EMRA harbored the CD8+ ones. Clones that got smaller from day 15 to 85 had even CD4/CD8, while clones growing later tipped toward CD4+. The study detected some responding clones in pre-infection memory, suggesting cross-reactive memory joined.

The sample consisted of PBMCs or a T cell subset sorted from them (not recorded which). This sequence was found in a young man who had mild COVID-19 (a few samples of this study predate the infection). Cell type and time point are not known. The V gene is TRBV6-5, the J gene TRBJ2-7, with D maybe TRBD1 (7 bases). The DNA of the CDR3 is TGTGCCAGCAACCAGGGGGGAGAGCAGTACTTC. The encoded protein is CASNQGGEQYF.